These 20 T cell receptor beta chains were sequenced from one sample in a study of T cells in Graves' hyperthyroidism and ophthalmopathy. Amplification of TCR beta CDR3 regions used RNA as the template. The study used the HTBI primer set for a first-round RT-PCR of the TCR CDR3. TCRdb re-derived calls from the multiplex PCR reads in MiXCR, one entry per CDR3 protein. The table lists about 420,000 distinct CDR3 sequences, around 16% of them singletons. Specimen: blood. These receptors were obtained from a woman aged 18-35 years with Graves' hyperthyroidism.

This clonotype appeared many times. This chain uses TRBV6-6 with TRBJ1-2; D call uncertain. V gave up 0 bases and J gave up 5 bases, with 10 bases separating them. The CDR3 contains 14 residues. The germline CDR1 and CDR2 sequences are MNHNY and SVGAGI (reference sequence). The CDR3 nucleotides are TGTGCCAGCAGTTACTCTGTCGGTGGGTATGGCTACACCTTC. Amino acid sequence: CASSYSVGGYGYTF.

This clonotype has only a few counts. This may be a read error: a much more frequent sequence differs by one nucleotide. This chain uses TRBV6-2 or TRBV6-3 with TRBJ1-4; maybe TRBD1 (5 bases). The CDR3 has 14 amino acids. Germline CDR1 MNHEY, CDR2 SVGEGT. The CDR3 nucleotides are TGTGCCAGCAACCCCAGGACAACTAGTGAAAAACTGTTTTTT. Translated, it gives CASNPRTTSEKLFF.

This clonotype was counted many times. Here the CDR3 reads CASSSWTDTQYF. The CDR3 DNA reads TGTGCCAGCAGCTCATGGACAGATACGCAGTATTTT. J is TRBJ2-3 and V is TRBV7-2; D gene ambiguous. Germline CDR1 and CDR2: SGHTA and FQGNSA. The ends were cut back, 4 bases at V and 3 bases at J, with 5 bases in the middle. The CDR3 is made up of 12 amino acids. Full variable domain (outside the CDR3, taken from reference TRBV7-2 and TRBJ2-3): GAGVSQSPSNKVTEKGKDVELRCDPISGHTALYWYRQSLGQGLEFLIYFQGNSAPDKSGLPSDRFSAERTGGSVSTLTIQRTQQEDSAVYLCASSSWTDTQYFGPGTRLTVL.

This clonotype was recorded at least ten times. The chain uses TRBV11-1 and TRBJ2-2; TRBD2 aligns across 10 bases. This CDR3 comprises 14 residues. The germline CDR1 and CDR2 sequences are SGHAT and FQDESV (reference sequence). V dropped 8 bases and J dropped 6; count of bases not matched to a gene: 6. CDR3 sequence: CASGTSESPGELFF. CDR3 DNA sequence: TGTGCCAGCGGGACTAGCGAATCCCCCGGGGAGCTGTTTTTT.

This clonotype was detected only a few times. The gene calls are TRBV2 and TRBJ2-4; D is ambiguous. The V end lost 6 bases, the J end lost 0 bases, and 18 bases lay between the germline ends. Germline CDR1 reads SNHLY; CDR2 reads FYNNEI. This CDR3 is 17 amino acids long. CDR3 residues: CASRAEILGLAKNIQYF. The CDR3 DNA sequence: TGTGCCAGCAGGGCGGAAATATTAGGCCTAGCCAAAAACATTCAGTACTTC.

This clonotype came up many times. This chain uses TRBV6-1 with TRBJ2-7; possible D gene TRBD1, 6 bases. CDR3 length equals 14 residues. The V gene's germline CDR1 is MNHNS and CDR2 SASEGT. V gave up 5 bases and J gave up 0 bases, with 11 bases separating them. In DNA, the CDR3 is TGTGCCAGCAGTTGGGGGCTAACCTCCTACGAGCAGTACTTC. Translated: CASSWGLTSYEQYF.

Turning to this clonotype: A much bigger clone sits one base away, suggesting this may be a read error. The CDR3 protein is CAGSLRVSGGTDTQYF. Here the CDR3 DNA reads TGTGCCGGCAGCTTGAGGGTTAGCGGAGGGACAGATACGCAGTATTTT. This chain connects TRBV5-6 to TRBJ2-3; TRBD2 might be the D (6 bases). Germline assignment: CDR1 SGHDT and CDR2 YYEEEE. This CDR3 comprises 16 residues.

This clonotype was counted many times. This CDR3 is CASSQEGLAKETQYF. DNA of the CDR3: TGTGCCAGCAGCCAAGAGGGACTAGCGAAGGAGACCCAGTACTTC. V is TRBV3-1 and J is TRBJ2-5; 10 bases fit TRBD2. CDR1 is LGHDT, CDR2 YNNKEL, per germline (reference sequence). The trim removed 0 bases at V and 5 bases at J, leaving 3 bases unmatched. The CDR3 is 15 amino acids.

This clonotype was recorded only once. The V and J genes are TRBV30 and TRBJ2-1, with D possibly being TRBD2 (6 bases). CDR3 length equals 14 residues. Germline CDR1 reads GTSNPN; CDR2 reads SVGIG (reference sequence). Trimming pared 2 bases from V and 3 bases from J, leaving 11 bases between. CDR3 bases: TGTGCCTGGAGTAGAGGGACTGACTACAATGAGCAGTTCTTC. Its translation: CAWSRGTDYNEQFF. Full variable domain (outside the CDR3, taken from reference TRBV30 and TRBJ2-1): SQTIHQWPATLVQPVGSPLSLECTVEGTSNPNLYWYRQAAGRGLQLLFYSVGIGQISSEVPQNLSASRPQDRQFILSSKKLLLSDSGFYLCAWSRGTDYNEQFFGPGTRLTVL.

At least ten counts were recorded for this clonotype. As DNA, the CDR3 is TGTGCCAGCAGCCAAGCTAGCGGGGGGGCCCCCAGCTCCTACAATGAGCAGTTCTTC. Amino acids: CASSQASGGAPSSYNEQFF. This rearrangement joins TRBV3-1 to TRBJ2-1, with 12 bases that match TRBD2. Trimming removed 1 base from V and 0 bases from J; junction bases left unmatched: 7. The CDR3 totals 19 residues. Germline loops: CDR1 LGHDT, CDR2 YNNKEL (reference sequence).

This clonotype was detected many times. The chain carries TRBV11-2 and TRBJ2-7; D is ambiguous. Looked up from germline, CDR1 is SGHAT and CDR2 is FQNNGV. The CDR3 runs to 14 residues. Between the trimmed V and J ends, which lost 2 bases and 5 bases, there was a span of 13 bases. The CDR3 protein is CASSLRPGGHEQYF. CDR3 in DNA: TGTGCCAGCAGCTTACGACCCGGCGGCCACGAGCAGTACTTC.

The chain is built from TRBV6-1 and TRBJ2-4; TRBD2 might be the D (7 bases). The V end was cut by 7 bases, the J end by 7 bases, with 20 bases between. Germline V gene lookup returns CDR1 MNHNS and CDR2 SASEGT. CDR3 length: 15 amino acids. The CDR3: CASTPGRGGGNIQYF. The CDR3 DNA reads TGTGCCAGCACCCCGGGTAGGGGGGGAGGTAACATTCAGTACTTC.

This chain joins TRBV27 and TRBJ2-7; perhaps TRBD1 as D (6 bases). The germline V gene has CDR1 MNHEY and CDR2 SMNVEV (reference sequence). Between the trimmed V and J ends, which lost 6 bases and 2 bases, there was a span of 11 bases. CDR3 length: 13 residues. CDR3 coding DNA: TGTGCCAGCAGGATGACAGGAACCTACGAGCAGTACTTC. Translating it yields CASRMTGTYEQYF.

This clonotype appeared a few times. The chain combines TRBV12-5 with TRBJ2-5, with 7 nucleotides matching TRBD2. Germline-derived CDR1 and CDR2 are LGHNT and FRNRAP. The CDR3 runs to 14 residues. The V and J ends lost 4 bases and 2 bases, in that order; junction bases with no gene match: 4. In DNA, the CDR3 is TGTGCTAGTGGTTGGGGGGGGGGACAAGAGACCCAGTACTTC. As protein: CASGWGGGQETQYF.

The J gene is TRBJ2-5, the V gene TRBV19; D uncertain. The V and J ends lost 4 bases and 5 bases respectively, with 14 bases between them. CDR1 and CDR2 (germline): LNHDA, SQIVND (reference sequence). The CDR3 is made up of 14 amino acids. CDR3 in DNA: TGTGCCAGTAGTACCCTAGACGTCCGGGAGACCCAGTACTTC. This translates into CASSTLDVRETQYF.

The V call is TRBV29-1, the J call TRBJ1-4; the match to TRBD1 covers 8 bases. The germline V gene encodes CDR1 SQVTM and CDR2 ANQGSEA. The V gene end was trimmed by 7 bases and the J gene end by 7 bases; junction bases not matched to a gene: 5. The CDR3 has 12 residues. The CDR3 reads CSGQGRAEKLFF. The CDR3, as DNA: TGCAGCGGACAGGGGAGGGCTGAAAAACTGTTTTTT.

Notes on this clonotype: An end of the junction differs from the germline gene, which may be a read error. The chain recombines TRBV30 with TRBJ2-1; possibly TRBD2 for D (8 bases). The CDR3 runs 16 residues. Per the germline V gene, CDR1 is GTSNPN and CDR2 is SVGIG (reference sequence). CDR3 sequence: CAWIIQGGGGNNERFF. DNA of the CDR3: TGTGCCTGGATAATCCAGGGGGGCGGGGGGAACAATGAGCGGTTCTTC.

This clonotype was observed a few times. This chain connects TRBV19 to TRBJ2-1; D assignment may be TRBD1 or TRBD2 (6 bases each). Per germline, CDR1 LNHDA and CDR2 SQIVND (reference sequence). With 7 bases removed from V and 6 bases from J, the gap between germline ends came to 19 bases. This CDR3 spans 15 amino acids. CDR3 sequence reads: CASNTPFGGGNEQFF. The CDR3, as DNA: TGTGCCAGTAACACCCCCTTCGGGGGCGGCAATGAGCAGTTCTTC.

This clonotype was seen repeatedly, ten times or more. The chain has TRBV20-1 and TRBJ2-7; 13 nucleotides match TRBD2. The germline CDR1 and CDR2 sequences are DFQATT and SNEGSKA (reference sequence). CDR3 size: 16 residues. The ends lost 2 bases at V and 3 bases at J; junction bases unmatched: 7. The DNA of the CDR3 is TGCAGTGCTAGAACACGGACTAGCGGGAGTTTCTACGAGCAGTACTTC. It codes for CSARTRTSGSFYEQYF.

This clonotype appeared many times. The CDR3 loop reads CASSPQAGDQPQHF. In DNA form, the CDR3 reads TGTGCCAGCTCACCGCAAGCTGGAGATCAGCCCCAGCATTTT. The chain is built from TRBV18 and TRBJ1-5; D unresolved. Deletions cut 3 bases from V and 5 bases from J, with 11 bases between. This CDR3 is built from 14 residues. CDR1 and CDR2 (germline): KGHSH, LQKENI.